This TCR beta chain derives from a study of blood T cell repertoires in COVID-19. About the study: The analysed material was cDNA or gDNA that came from T cells, B-cell-depleted T cells, or PBMCs.

The ends were cut back, 6 bases at V and 4 bases at J, with 9 bases in the middle. Germline V lookup: CDR1 GTSNPN, CDR2 SVGIG (reference sequence). The CDR3 contains 12 residues. Sequencing was performed with immunoSEQ multiplex PCR; in TCRdb, only in-frame clones are kept and a portion is missing. The sample shows around 140,000 clones, approximately 90% of them seen only once. This receptor was identified in a man aged 55 to 69 with COVID-19, enrolled during active disease. Sequencing was done on a sample of peripheral blood. The V call is TRBV30, the J call TRBJ1-4; no clear D. CDR3 nucleotides: TGTGCCTGTCGGACTAATAATGAAAAACTGTTTTTT. It translates to CACRTNNEKLFF.